This T cell receptor (beta chain) was obtained from a study of low-dose radiotherapy and immunotherapy resistance in tumors. Looking at the study overall: The fractionation for Cohort 1 was 0.5 Gy per fraction every 2 weeks, totaling 6.5 Gy. Nivolumab was given to patients as a 240 mg flat dose every two weeks, and ipilimumab at 1 mg/kg every six weeks. Both were delivered intravenously.

The time point here: before trial treatment. Donors received a regimen that comprised nivolumab, ipilimumab, aspirin, low-dose cyclophosphamide and low-dose radiotherapy. Each patient who was eligible had an advanced solid tumor with no tumor-infiltrating lymphocytes. This clonotype appeared a single time. A read error is likely here: a far larger clone is one base away. CDR3 size: 13 residues. CDR1 and CDR2 (germline): SGHTS, YDEGEE. TRAV- and TRBV-specific primers were used for first-strand cDNA, which covered alpha and beta chains. TCRs were put through roughly 20 PCR cycles of amplification with Phusion. A constant-region primer and the V-primer adapter served as the primer pair. A single record per CDR3 protein comes from TCRdb applying MiXCR to the reads. This sample has about 39,000 distinct CDR3 sequences, with less than 40% found just once.

The rearrangement uses TRBV5-8 and TRBJ2-7; TRBD1 might be the D (6 bases). The sequencing here drew on PBMCs, taken before treatment. The TCR originated in a male donor with gallbladder cancer. In nucleotides, the CDR3 is TGTGACAGCACCGACAGGTACTCCTACGAGCAGTACTTC. This translates into CDSTDRYSYEQYF. The variable domain in full, with the rest retrieved from reference TRBV5-8 and TRBJ2-7, is EAGVTQSPTHLIKTRGQQATLRCSPISGHTSVYWYQQALGLGLQFLLWYDEGEERNRGNFPPRFSGRQFPNYSSELNVNALELEDSALYLCDSTDRYSYEQYFGPGTRLTVT.